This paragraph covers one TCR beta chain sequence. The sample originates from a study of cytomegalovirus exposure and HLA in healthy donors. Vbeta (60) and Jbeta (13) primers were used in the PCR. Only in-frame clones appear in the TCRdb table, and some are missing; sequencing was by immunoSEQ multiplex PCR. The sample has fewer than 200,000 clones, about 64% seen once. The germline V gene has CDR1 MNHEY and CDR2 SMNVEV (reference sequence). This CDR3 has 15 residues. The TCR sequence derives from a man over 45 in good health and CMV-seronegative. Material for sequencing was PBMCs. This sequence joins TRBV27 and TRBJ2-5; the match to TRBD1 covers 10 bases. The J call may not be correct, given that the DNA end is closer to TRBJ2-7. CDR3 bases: TGTGCCAGCAGTTCCTTAGACAGGGGGCACTACGAGCAGTACTTC. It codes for CASSSLDRGHYEQYF.